Below, one TCR beta chain is given with its context. Germline loops: CDR1 MGHRA, CDR2 YSYEKL. V lost 1 base and J lost 2, with 12 bases in between. The CDR3 is 15 amino acids. The data belong to a study of blood T cell repertoires in COVID-19. Study overall: Sites across the United States, Italy and Spain contributed samples from acute and convalescent COVID-19.

Method: immunoSEQ multiplex PCR; TCRdb's copy keeps in-frame clones and lacks some. The table lists about 130,000 clones, around 83% of them singletons. Seattle enrolled patients during active infection and tracked them longitudinally. The specimen was peripheral blood. This TCR derives from a woman aged 80 or over with COVID-19, enrolled during active disease. The rearrangement links TRBV4-1 to TRBJ2-7; possible D gene TRBD2, 6 bases. Here the CDR3 reads CASSQALSGAYEQYF. In nucleotides, the CDR3 is TGCGCCAGCAGCCAAGCATTATCGGGGGCCTACGAGCAGTACTTC.